The 5 T cell receptor beta chains below come from one sample, sequenced in a study of T cells after yellow fever vaccination. TCRdb re-derived calls from the 5' RACE reads in MiXCR, one entry per CDR3 protein. Of nearly 550,000 distinct CDR3 sequences in the sample, over 15% were seen once. The sample here was PBMCs, taken 15 days after the yellow fever booster vaccination. These receptors were obtained from a man aged 25-45 years who received the YFV17D yellow fever vaccine.

This clonotype has more than one count but fewer than ten. The chain carries TRBV6-2 or TRBV6-3 and TRBJ1-1, with D tentatively TRBD1 (6 bases). The V end lost 6 bases, the J end lost 0 bases, and 11 bases lay between the germline ends. The CDR3 spans 14 residues. The germline V gene encodes CDR1 MNHEY and CDR2 SVGEGT. The CDR3 DNA reads as TGTGCCAGCAGGGAAACAGGGCTGAACACTGAAGCTTTCTTT. Encoded protein: CASRETGLNTEAFF.

Only a few counts were recorded for this clonotype. The CDR3 sequence is CASSLLGLGTEQYF. The CDR3 bases are TGTGCCAGCAGTTTATTGGGTCTGGGGACCGAGCAGTACTTC. The chain carries TRBV12-3 or TRBV12-4 and TRBJ2-7; D may correspond to TRBD1 or TRBD2 (5 bases each). CDR3 length equals 14 residues. V was trimmed by 2 bases and J by 6 bases, leaving 14 bases between them.

This clonotype was observed a handful of times. V and J are TRBV7-2 and TRBJ1-1, with D perhaps matching TRBD1 (6 bases). Between the trimmed V and J ends, which lost 5 bases and 3 bases, there was a span of 16 bases. The CDR3 is made up of 15 amino acids. Germline-derived CDR1 and CDR2 are SGHTA and FQGNSA. CDR3 DNA: TGTGCCAGCAGCGCTCAGGGGTCTGCTGACACTGAAGCTTTCTTT. Translating it yields CASSAQGSADTEAFF.

V usage is TRBV18 and J usage is TRBJ2-2, with D unclear. CDR3 length equals 12 residues. Germline values: CDR1 KGHSH, CDR2 LQKENI. Trimming removed 3 bases from V and 7 bases from J, with 6 bases in between. The DNA of the CDR3 is TGTGCCAGCTCACCGATGGGCGGGGAGCTGTTTTTT. Encoded protein: CASSPMGGELFF. The full variable domain, completed using reference TRBV18 and TRBJ2-2, is NAGVMQNPRHLVRRRGQEARLRCSPMKGHSHVYWYRQLPEEGLKFMVYLQKENIIDESGMPKERFSAEFPKEGPSILRIQQVVRGDSAAYFCASSPMGGELFFGEGSRLTVL.

CDR3 loop: CASSDYSNQPQHF. CDR3 in DNA: TGTGCCAGCAGTGATTATAGCAATCAGCCCCAGCATTTT. The chain recombines TRBV6-1 with TRBJ1-5; D is unclear. The CDR3 is made up of 13 amino acids. V was shortened by 3 bases and J by 0 bases, with 3 bases between the two germline ends. From germline, CDR1 is MNHNS and CDR2 SASEGT.